This entry lists 24 T cell receptor beta chains sequenced from one sample in a study of patients and donors after allogeneic stem cell transplantation. TCRdb itself ran the RT-PCR reads through MiXCR, one entry per CDR3 protein. Of approximately 200,000 distinct CDR3 sequences detected, less than 50% appear once; the ten largest clones hold under 14%. The specimen was blood, either unsorted or a sorted T cell fraction (not recorded which). These receptors all stem from a human donor who was either an allogeneic HSCT recipient or a stem cell or donor lymphocyte infusion donor (not recorded which). It is not recorded whose cells these are; they may come from a transplant donor.

V gene TRBV5-1 combines with J gene TRBJ2-3, with 7 bases fitting TRBD1. Trimming cost V 0 bases and J 4 bases; bases outside gene matches: 5. The germline V gene has CDR1 SGHRS and CDR2 YFSETQ. The CDR3 runs to 15 residues. CDR3 sequence: CASSLEGAQADTQYF. CDR3 DNA: TGCGCCAGCAGCTTGGAGGGGGCGCAAGCAGATACGCAGTATTTT.

This chain links TRBV6-6 with TRBJ1-1; D call uncertain. Germline CDR1 reads MNHNY; CDR2 reads SVGAGI (reference sequence). Trimming left V 7 bases short and J 6 bases short, with 9 bases between. This CDR3 is built from 11 residues. The CDR3 DNA sequence: TGTGCCAGCACGTTCGCCGCTGAAGCTTTCTTT. Encoded protein: CASTFAAEAFF.

The rearrangement joins TRBV7-2 to TRBJ1-6; the D is unclear. V lost 6 bases and J lost 7, with 10 bases in between. Germline lookup yields CDR1 SGHTA and CDR2 FQGNSA. This CDR3 region has 13 residues. The chain's CDR3 is CASRQIRNSPLHF. DNA of the CDR3: TGTGCCAGCAGGCAAATCAGAAATTCACCCCTCCACTTT.

In its sample, this clonotype was seen a few times. Here the CDR3 reads CSARQGAGEAFF. In DNA, the CDR3 is TGCAGTGCTCGACAGGGGGCGGGTGAAGCTTTCTTT. The chain employs TRBV20-1 and TRBJ1-1; 10 bases are a match to TRBD1. CDR1 DFQATT and CDR2 SNEGSKA come from the germline V gene (reference sequence). V lost 5 bases and J lost 7; bases outside the gene matches: 4. There are 12 residues in the CDR3.

This clonotype was detected only a few times. The chain joins TRBV6-1 to TRBJ1-1, with D hard to call. This CDR3 region has 11 residues. Per germline, CDR1 MNHNS and CDR2 SASEGT. The CDR3 nucleotides are TGTGCGTCCGGACGGAGCACTGAAGCTTTCTTT. Residues: CASGRSTEAFF.

The J gene is TRBJ2-1, the V gene TRBV20-1; TRBD2 might be the D (7 bases). V was cut by 6 bases and J by 7 bases, with 25 bases left in between. CDR3 length: 16 residues. CDR1 DFQATT and CDR2 SNEGSKA come from the germline V gene (reference sequence). The CDR3 coding sequence is TGCAGTGCCTATCAAGCTAGGGGGGGCGTTGAGAATGAGCAGTTCTTC. Residues: CSAYQARGGVENEQFF.

This chain joins TRBV29-1 and TRBJ2-1; D remains ambiguous. Trimming shortened V by 4 bases and J by 4 bases, and 5 bases separated the two germline ends. The CDR3 consists of 11 residues. CDR1 SQVTM and CDR2 ANQGSEA come from the germline V gene. The chain's CDR3 is CSVAGYNEQFF. The CDR3 DNA reads TGCAGCGTTGCAGGTTACAATGAGCAGTTCTTC.

This clonotype came up many times. CDR3 DNA: TGCAGTGCTAGTCACATTTTTAACTATGGCTACACCTTC. This gives the protein CSASHIFNYGYTF. The chain is built from TRBV20-1 and TRBJ1-2; D is uncertain. The CDR3 spans 13 residues. Per the germline V gene, CDR1 is DFQATT and CDR2 is SNEGSKA (reference sequence). V lost 3 bases to trimming and J lost 1 base, with 9 bases between them.

Comments on this clonotype: The junction departs from the called germline gene at one end, perhaps through a read error. V and J are TRBV10-3 and TRBJ1-2, with D possibly being TRBD1 (5 bases). This CDR3 region has 13 residues. Germline V gene sequence: CDR1 ENHRY, CDR2 SYGVKD. The CDR3 DNA reads TGTGCCACCAGTGAGGGGTCGGAGTATGGCTACACCTTC. Amino acid sequence: CATSEGSEYGYTF.

The chain has TRBV18 and TRBJ1-4; possibly TRBD1 for D (5 bases). Germline loops: CDR1 KGHSH, CDR2 LQKENI. V dropped 7 bases and J dropped 8 bases, with 14 bases sitting between them. The CDR3 covers 13 residues. CDR3 amino acids: CASWGRGLEKLFF. The CDR3 DNA is TGTGCCAGCTGGGGACGGGGCCTCGAAAAACTGTTTTTT.

The V call is TRBV20-1, the J call TRBJ1-1, with 12 bases identical to TRBD1. Per the germline V gene, CDR1 is DFQATT and CDR2 is SNEGSKA (reference sequence). There are 16 residues in the CDR3. With 2 bases clipped from V and 1 base from J, the junction kept 5 bases outside the gene matches. The CDR3 spells CSARSGTGGPNTEAFF. As DNA, the CDR3 is TGCAGTGCTAGATCCGGGACAGGGGGCCCGAACACTGAAGCTTTCTTT.

This chain uses TRBV4-1 with TRBJ2-7; no clear D. The length of the CDR3 is 17 residues. Germline assignment: CDR1 MGHRA and CDR2 YSYEKL. The V end was cut by 0 bases, the J end by 2 bases, with 17 bases between. The CDR3 spells CASSQDRPGPVPYEQYF. The CDR3 DNA follows: TGCGCCAGCAGCCAAGATAGACCCGGCCCCGTCCCCTACGAGCAGTACTTC.

The chain couples TRBV3-1 to TRBJ2-1; 9 nucleotides match TRBD1. Trimming cost V 4 bases and J 3 bases; bases outside gene matches: 7. Germline values: CDR1 LGHDT, CDR2 YNNKEL (reference sequence). CDR3 length: 16 residues. The CDR3 coding sequence is TGTGCCAGCAGCCGGCTGGGGACAGGGCACTACAATGAGCAGTTCTTC. It specifies CASSRLGTGHYNEQFF.

The chain's CDR3 is CASEKEVGNEKLFF. CDR3 DNA: TGTGCCAGCGAAAAAGAGGTCGGAAATGAAAAACTGTTTTTT. The chain recombines TRBV5-6 with TRBJ1-4; the D is unclear. This CDR3 region has 14 residues. Per the germline V gene, CDR1 is SGHDT and CDR2 is YYEEEE. V lost 7 bases to trimming and J lost 5 bases, with 15 bases between them.

The V call is TRBV7-2, the J call TRBJ1-1; TRBD1 aligns across 7 bases. CDR1 is SGHTA, CDR2 FQGNSA, per germline. Losses at the gene ends were 1 base for V and 11 bases for J; bases not matched to a gene: 7. This CDR3 has 13 residues. Here the CDR3 DNA reads TGTGCCAGCAGCTTAGAAGGGGGCGCGGATGCTTTCTTT. This gives the protein CASSLEGGADAFF.

The gene calls are TRBV18 and TRBJ1-1; D remains ambiguous. In germline, CDR1 is KGHSH, CDR2 LQKENI. This CDR3 is 13 amino acids long. The V gene lost 1 base and the J gene lost 1 base, with 4 bases spanning the gap. The chain's CDR3 is CASSPHENTEAFF. Written as DNA, the CDR3 is TGTGCCAGCTCACCACACGAGAACACTGAAGCTTTCTTT. The full variable domain, rest sourced from reference TRBV18 and TRBJ1-1, is NAGVMQNPRHLVRRRGQEARLRCSPMKGHSHVYWYRQLPEEGLKFMVYLQKENIIDESGMPKERFSAEFPKEGPSILRIQQVVRGDSAAYFCASSPHENTEAFFGQGTRLTVV.

This sequence joins TRBV20-1 and TRBJ1-2; no firm D call. The CDR3 is made up of 13 amino acids. The germline V gene encodes CDR1 DFQATT and CDR2 SNEGSKA (reference sequence). V dropped 6 bases and J dropped 5 bases, with 16 bases sitting between them. CDR3 in DNA: TGCAGTGCCGTAAACACAGCGCCTTATGGCTACACCTTC. As protein: CSAVNTAPYGYTF.

A few counts support this clonotype. The CDR3 bases are TGTGCCAGCAGTTCCCCCCTCCTTCGTGTGTTTTTT. It specifies CASSSPLLRVFF. The genes are TRBV28 and TRBJ2-2, with D uncertain. The V gene lost 4 bases and the J gene lost 15 bases, with 15 bases spanning the gap. The CDR3 has 12 residues. Germline V CDR1 and CDR2: MDHEN, SYDVKM. The full variable domain, with the rest looked up from reference TRBV28 and TRBJ2-2, is DVKVTQSSRYLVKRTGEKVFLECVQDMDHENMFWYRQDPGLGLRLIYFSYDVKMKEKGDIPEGYSVSREKKERFSLILESASTNQTSMYLCASSSPLLRVFFGEGSRLTVL.

V and J are TRBV5-1 and TRBJ2-7, with D maybe TRBD1 (5 bases). Trimming took 7 bases from V and 3 from J, leaving 14 bases between them. This CDR3 is 13 amino acids long. Per the germline V gene, CDR1 is SGHRS and CDR2 is YFSETQ. The CDR3 DNA sequence: TGCGCCAGCGCCTATGACAGAGACTACGAGCAGTACTTC. It yields the protein CASAYDRDYEQYF. Variable domain in full (rest from reference TRBV5-1 and TRBJ2-7): KAGVTQTPRYLIKTRGQQVTLSCSPISGHRSVSWYQQTPGQGLQFLFEYFSETQRNKGNFPGRFSGRQFSNSRSEMNVSTLELGDSALYLCASAYDRDYEQYFGPGTRLTVT.

This clonotype was seen more than once but under ten times. J is TRBJ1-5 and V is TRBV2; D uncertain. Germline V gene data show CDR1 as SNHLY and CDR2 as FYNNEI. The CDR3 spans 14 residues. V lost 3 bases and J lost 3, with 9 bases in between. The CDR3 protein is CASSDRTDNQPQHF. In nucleotides, the CDR3 is TGTGCCAGCAGTGACCGGACGGACAATCAGCCCCAGCATTTT.

This clonotype was found many times. The rearrangement links TRBV11-2 to TRBJ2-7; D tentatively fits TRBD1 or TRBD2 (5 bases each). CDR3 size: 16 residues. Germline assignment: CDR1 SGHAT and CDR2 FQNNGV. V was shortened by 1 base and J by 0 bases, with 13 bases between the two germline ends. The CDR3 loop reads CASSLGVGTSSYEQYF. The CDR3 DNA reads TGTGCCAGCAGCTTAGGTGTAGGGACGAGCTCCTACGAGCAGTACTTC.

This clonotype was observed once. The chain is built from TRBV6-1 and TRBJ2-7; 9 bases agree with TRBD1. Germline lookup yields CDR1 MNHNS and CDR2 SASEGT. The V segment lost 3 bases and the J segment 3 bases; nucleotides outside the gene matches: 6. This CDR3 is built from 15 residues. The CDR3 sequence is CASSDLPGQGYEQYF. CDR3 coding DNA: TGTGCCAGCAGTGACCTACCGGGACAGGGCTACGAGCAGTACTTC.

The chain is built from TRBV6-6 and TRBJ2-3; TRBD1 aligns across 9 bases. Per germline, CDR1 MNHNY and CDR2 SVGAGI (reference sequence). The V and J ends lost 11 bases and 6 bases, in that order; junction bases with no gene match: 18. The CDR3 contains 16 residues. CDR3 sequence reads: CAPRLGGTGFWDTQYF. CDR3 in DNA: TGTGCCCCGCGGCTGGGGGGGACAGGGTTTTGGGATACGCAGTATTTT.

This chain connects TRBV5-1 to TRBJ2-1; D remains unclear. Germline V CDR1 and CDR2: SGHRS, YFSETQ. The germline V and J ends were trimmed by 0 bases and 2 bases, with 12 bases remaining between them. This CDR3 has 16 amino acids. Here the CDR3 reads CASSLGPRVAYNEQFF. For the CDR3, the DNA is TGCGCCAGCAGCTTGGGCCCCCGGGTTGCCTACAATGAGCAGTTCTTC. The full variable domain, its missing parts supplied by reference TRBV5-1 and TRBJ2-1, is KAGVTQTPRYLIKTRGQQVTLSCSPISGHRSVSWYQQTPGQGLQFLFEYFSETQRNKGNFPGRFSGRQFSNSRSEMNVSTLELGDSALYLCASSLGPRVAYNEQFFGPGTRLTVL.